These 10 T cell receptor beta chains share one sample of origin, sequenced in a study of cytomegalovirus exposure and HLA in healthy donors. Use of 60 Vbeta and 13 Jbeta primers characterized the PCR. Only in-frame clones appear in the TCRdb table, and some are missing; sequencing was by immunoSEQ multiplex PCR. In the table there are some 130,000 clones, about 72% of which are singletons. Material: PBMCs. The receptors derive from a man aged 25 to 40 in good health and CMV-seropositive.

A remark on this clone: The germline gene is not matched at one end of the junction; a read error may be the cause. The chain joins TRBV29-1 to TRBJ2-1; 8 bases map to TRBD1. Germline CDR1 is SQVTM and CDR2 is ANQGSEA. This CDR3 is 11 amino acids long. Written as DNA, the CDR3 is TGCAGCGTTGAAGGGACAGGGATTAGTGTCTTC. The encoded protein is CSVEGTGISVF.

This chain links TRBV21-1 with TRBJ2-5; the table's D call, TRBD2, was not checked against the DNA. TRBV21-1 is a known pseudogene. CDR3 length: 14 residues. The CDR3: CASSKAGPLVTQYF. CDR3 DNA: TGTGCCAGCAGCAAGGCGGGGCCCCTTGTGACCCAGTACTTC.

The chain combines TRBV5-1 with TRBJ2-1; TRBD1 aligns across 9 bases. With 3 bases clipped from V and 8 bases from J, the junction kept 9 bases outside the gene matches. CDR1 and CDR2 from the germline V gene are SGHRS and YFSETQ. The CDR3 length is 15 residues. The CDR3 region has the DNA TGCGCCAGCAGCTCGATGGGACAGGGTATTCATGAGCAGTTCTTC. This sequence encodes CASSSMGQGIHEQFF.

The rearrangement links TRBV7-9 to TRBJ1-5; 7 bases line up with TRBD1. The CDR3 has 15 residues. The V segment lost 1 base and the J segment 1 base; nucleotides outside the gene matches: 1. The V gene's germline CDR1 is SEHNR and CDR2 FQNEAQ (reference sequence). The CDR3: CASSLGQGSNQPQHF. The CDR3 nucleotides are TGTGCCAGCAGCTTAGGACAGGGAAGCAATCAGCCCCAGCATTTT.

The chain uses TRBV5-1 and TRBJ2-5; D is ambiguous. The J call is in doubt because the DNA end fits TRBJ2-7 better. The CDR3 is 12 residues long. The germline CDR1 and CDR2 sequences are SGHRS and YFSETQ. The CDR3 region has the DNA TGCGCCAGCAGCTTGGACTTCTACGAGCAGTACTTC. Translating gives CASSLDFYEQYF.

The rearrangement joins TRBV5-8 to TRBJ2-3; 15 bases align to TRBD2. The junction had 6 bases not matched to a gene; V was cut back by 7 bases and J by 0 bases. The CDR3 has 17 residues. Germline CDR1 and CDR2: SGHTS and YDEGEE. The CDR3 bases are TGTGCCAGCGGGGGACTAGCGGGAGGTATGAGCACAGATACGCAGTATTTT. Encoded protein: CASGGLAGGMSTDTQYF.

This clone was found once. V gene TRBV30 combines with J gene TRBJ2-7, with D tentatively TRBD2 (6 bases). Trimming shortened V by 5 bases and J by 2 bases, and 13 bases separated the two germline ends. Germline CDR1 GTSNPN, CDR2 SVGIG (reference sequence). This CDR3 has 13 amino acids. The CDR3, as DNA: TGTGCCTGGGAAAGACTAGAAACCTACGAGCAGTACTTC. It codes for CAWERLETYEQYF. Filled out from reference TRBV30 and TRBJ2-7, the complete variable domain reads SQTIHQWPATLVQPVGSPLSLECTVEGTSNPNLYWYRQAAGRGLQLLFYSVGIGQISSEVPQNLSASRPQDRQFILSSKKLLLSDSGFYLCAWERLETYEQYFGPGTRLTVT.

J is TRBJ1-1 and V is TRBV7-3; D is unclear. CDR1 and CDR2 from the germline V gene are SGHTA and FQGTGA. The CDR3 totals 13 residues. Trimming removed 6 bases from V and 4 bases from J, with 12 bases in between. CDR3 loop: CASSPDRTTEAFF. The CDR3 DNA reads as TGTGCCAGCAGTCCTGATAGAACCACTGAAGCTTTCTTT.

J is TRBJ2-7 and V is TRBV5-4; weak D call: TRBD1 (5 bases). The CDR3 loop spans 16 amino acids. The V gene's germline CDR1 is SGHNT and CDR2 YYREEE (reference sequence). V shed 1 base and J shed 4 bases, with 18 bases lying between them. DNA of the CDR3: TGTGCCAGCAGCTTGTTTAAGGGTGTAGGGGTGTACGAGCAGTACTTC. As protein: CASSLFKGVGVYEQYF.

CDR3 sequence: CAWSVSGYEKLFF. The CDR3 bases are TGTGCCTGGAGTGTATCAGGGTATGAAAAACTGTTTTTT. The chain recombines TRBV30 with TRBJ1-4, with D tentatively TRBD1 (5 bases). The CDR3 has 13 amino acids. The V end was cut by 0 bases, the J end by 6 bases, with 8 bases between. CDR1 and CDR2 (germline): GTSNPN, SVGIG (reference sequence).